The T cell receptor beta chain under discussion was sequenced for a study of cytomegalovirus exposure and HLA in healthy donors. Study-wide findings and caveats: Exclusion as indistinguishable affected some V segments, including TRBV6-2 and TRBV6-3.

As to this clone: The antigen is not known.

PCR employed 60 Vbeta and 13 Jbeta primers. In the original processing: Per a later analysis, the number of unique TCR beta chains was around 80 million, of which about 11 million were shared. Repertoires were generated with immunoSEQ multiplex PCR, while TCRdb's copy carries only in-frame clones and drops some. For V, J and clone size, that table is used; D and trimming come from the DNA. The sample carries approximately 100,000 clones, 75% to 90% recorded once. Germline assignment: CDR1 LNHDA and CDR2 SQIVND (reference sequence). Losses at the gene ends were 10 bases for V and 2 bases for J; bases not matched to a gene: 8. This CDR3 spans 14 amino acids.

V gene TRBV19 combines with J gene TRBJ1-3, with 7 bases fitting TRBD1. Sequencing input: PBMCs. This TCR was recovered from a man aged 25 to 45 in good health and CMV-seronegative. DNA of the CDR3: TGTGCCACCAAGACAGGGAGAGCTGGAAACACCATATATTTT. Residues: CATKTGRAGNTIYF.